Below, 30 T cell receptor beta chains from the same sample are listed, as sequenced in a study of blood T cell repertoires in COVID-19. Sequencing used immunoSEQ multiplex PCR; TCRdb keeps in-frame clones, though not all of them. The top ten clones hold roughly a quarter of a sample with some 32,000 clones, around 88% of them seen once. Sequenced sample: peripheral blood. The source of these receptors is a human donor in a cohort sampled during active COVID-19.

The chain is built from TRBV20-1 and TRBJ1-5; D gene unclear. V was trimmed by 3 bases and J by 0 bases, leaving 18 bases between them. CDR1 and CDR2 (germline): DFQATT, SNEGSKA (reference sequence). The CDR3 sequence is 17 residues long. CDR3 DNA sequence: TGCAGTGCTAGTAAGGGTTTCTCCGGGATTAGCAATCAGCCCCAGCATTTT. It yields the protein CSASKGFSGISNQPQHF.

The V gene is TRBV18, the J gene TRBJ1-1, with D possibly being TRBD1 (6 bases). Trimming took 5 bases from V and 3 from J, leaving 22 bases between them. The length of the CDR3 is 17 residues. Germline V gene data show CDR1 as KGHSH and CDR2 as LQKENI. The CDR3 here is CASSSPEQGRVYTEAFF. Here the CDR3 DNA reads TGTGCCAGCTCATCCCCGGAGCAGGGGAGAGTGTACACTGAAGCTTTCTTT.

This chain uses TRBV5-1 with TRBJ2-7; 10 nucleotides agree with TRBD1. CDR1 SGHRS and CDR2 YFSETQ come from the germline V gene. V shed 1 base, J shed 1 base, and the junction held 8 bases outside the gene matches. This CDR3 is built from 17 residues. This CDR3 reads CASSLWTGGSQSYEQYF. The CDR3, as DNA: TGCGCCAGCAGCTTGTGGACAGGGGGATCCCAGTCCTACGAGCAGTACTTC. The whole variable domain, remainder taken from reference TRBV5-1 and TRBJ2-7, is KAGVTQTPRYLIKTRGQQVTLSCSPISGHRSVSWYQQTPGQGLQFLFEYFSETQRNKGNFPGRFSGRQFSNSRSEMNVSTLELGDSALYLCASSLWTGGSQSYEQYFGPGTRLTVT.

The count of this clone is one. The chain employs TRBV29-1 and TRBJ1-1, with TRBD1 identical over 11 bases. The CDR3 sequence is 14 residues long. V lost 6 bases and J lost 5; bases outside the gene matches: 8. Germline loops: CDR1 SQVTM, CDR2 ANQGSEA. The CDR3: CSVVSGTGGTEAFF. Written as DNA, the CDR3 is TGCAGCGTAGTGTCCGGGACAGGGGGAACTGAAGCTTTCTTT.

This clone was counted once. The genes are TRBV6-5 and TRBJ1-4; D is ambiguous. The CDR3 is 15 amino acids. CDR1 is MNHEY, CDR2 SVGAGI, per germline. V lost 0 bases and J lost 5, with 10 bases in between. The CDR3 DNA is TGTGCCAGCAGTTACTCGGGGAGAAAAAATGAAAAACTGTTTTTT. It encodes CASSYSGRKNEKLFF.

The chain combines TRBV7-8 with TRBJ1-2; TRBD1 aligns across 10 bases. V shed 4 bases and J 8 bases; nucleotides not matched to a gene: 10. CDR3 length equals 15 residues. Germline V gene lookup returns CDR1 SGHVS and CDR2 FQNEAQ. The CDR3 DNA is TGTGCCAGCAGCTCTCGCGGGACAGGGGTTAACGGCTACACCTTC. Residues: CASSSRGTGVNGYTF. Drawing the rest from reference TRBV7-8 and TRBJ1-2, the complete variable domain is GAGVSQSPRYKVAKRGQDVALRCDPISGHVSLFWYQQALGQGPEFLTYFQNEAQLDKSGLPSDRFFAERPEGSVSTLKIQRTQQEDSAVYLCASSSRGTGVNGYTFGSGTRLTVV.

CDR3 sequence: CASSATGTGGQPQHF. DNA for the CDR3: TGTGCCAGCAGTGCAACCGGGACAGGGGGACAGCCCCAGCATTTT. V gene TRBV2 combines with J gene TRBJ1-5, with 11 positions matching TRBD1. In germline, CDR1 is SNHLY, CDR2 FYNNEI. The J segment lost 7 bases and the V segment lost 4 bases, leaving 6 bases of the junction unmatched. The CDR3 contains 15 residues.

This clone was seen only once. This chain links TRBV25-1 with TRBJ1-1; D gene uncertain. The CDR3 extends over 13 amino acids. Trimming removed 4 bases at V and 1 base at J, with 7 bases between. The V gene's germline CDR1 is MGHDK and CDR2 SYGVNS. The CDR3 protein is CASSGHRNTEAFF. DNA of the CDR3: TGTGCCAGCAGTGGGCACAGGAACACTGAAGCTTTCTTT.

V gene TRBV18 combines with J gene TRBJ2-3, with TRBD1 identical over 8 bases. This CDR3 comprises 15 residues. Germline CDR1 reads KGHSH; CDR2 reads LQKENI. V dropped 6 bases and J dropped 2; count of bases not matched to a gene: 7. The CDR3 is CASSMQGALTDTQYF. The CDR3 DNA reads as TGTGCCAGCTCCATGCAGGGGGCCCTCACAGATACGCAGTATTTT. Based on the CDR3 plus reference TRBV18 and TRBJ2-3, the full variable domain is NAGVMQNPRHLVRRRGQEARLRCSPMKGHSHVYWYRQLPEEGLKFMVYLQKENIIDESGMPKERFSAEFPKEGPSILRIQQVVRGDSAAYFCASSMQGALTDTQYFGPGTRLTVL.

CDR3 bases: TGTGCCAGCAGTTACGGAGAACAGGGTTGGGAAAAACTGTTTTTT. Protein sequence: CASSYGEQGWEKLFF. The rearrangement uses TRBV6-5 and TRBJ1-4, with D possibly TRBD1 on 6 matching bases. Trimming removed 2 bases from V and 8 bases from J, with 15 bases in between. The V gene's germline CDR1 is MNHEY and CDR2 SVGAGI. The CDR3 extends over 15 amino acids.

The V and J genes are TRBV2 and TRBJ1-3; TRBD1 agrees at 8 bases. Trimming took 8 bases from V and 0 from J; bases not matched to a gene: 6. In germline, CDR1 is SNHLY, CDR2 FYNNEI. The CDR3 totals 15 residues. CDR3 in amino acids: CASRGQANSGNTIYF. The CDR3 DNA sequence: TGTGCCAGCCGGGGACAGGCCAACTCTGGAAACACCATATATTTT.

This chain connects TRBV5-6 to TRBJ1-6; no reliable D call. The CDR3 loop spans 16 amino acids. V lost 4 bases and J lost 0, with 11 bases in between. CDR1 is SGHDT and CDR2 is YYEEEE in the germline V gene. The CDR3 bases are TGTGCCAGCAGCCGGCAGGTGAGCTCCTATAATTCACCCCTCCACTTT. Translating gives CASSRQVSSYNSPLHF.

The V call is TRBV5-1, the J call TRBJ2-3; D may be TRBD2 (5 bases). CDR3 length equals 13 residues. The ends were cut back, 2 bases at V and 2 bases at J, with 6 bases in the middle. Germline loops: CDR1 SGHRS, CDR2 YFSETQ. The CDR3 region has the DNA TGCGCCAGCAGCTTTAGCGCCACAGATACGCAGTATTTT. Protein product: CASSFSATDTQYF. Looking up the rest from reference TRBV5-1 and TRBJ2-3 gives the full variable domain: KAGVTQTPRYLIKTRGQQVTLSCSPISGHRSVSWYQQTPGQGLQFLFEYFSETQRNKGNFPGRFSGRQFSNSRSEMNVSTLELGDSALYLCASSFSATDTQYFGPGTRLTVL.

The chain combines TRBV6-6 with TRBJ2-5, with TRBD2 matching over 7 bases. The length of the CDR3 is 13 residues. Trimming at V came to 3 bases and at J to 5 bases, leaving 3 bases not matched to a gene. The germline V gene has CDR1 MNHNY and CDR2 SVGAGI (reference sequence). Here the CDR3 DNA reads TGTGCCAGCAGTTATATGGGGGGGGAGACCCAGTACTTC. The encoded protein is CASSYMGGETQYF.

This chain links TRBV6-2 or TRBV6-3 with TRBJ1-5, with D maybe TRBD1 (6 bases). This CDR3 comprises 17 residues. The V gene lost 0 bases and the J gene lost 6 bases, with 18 bases spanning the gap. CDR1 is MNHEY, CDR2 SVGEGT, per germline. For the CDR3, the DNA is TGTGCCAGCAGTTACTCGAAGGCCAGGGGATTCTCTCAGCCCCAGCATTTT. Its translation is CASSYSKARGFSQPQHF.

This chain joins TRBV6-6 and TRBJ2-7, with 7 positions matching TRBD2. After removal of 2 bases from V and 2 bases from J, the junction contained 6 bases not matched to a gene. The germline CDR1 and CDR2 sequences are MNHNY and SVGAGI (reference sequence). This CDR3 spans 15 amino acids. CDR3 bases: TGTGCCAGCAGTTACGCGGGGGAGAGCCCCTACGAGCAGTACTTC. Protein product: CASSYAGESPYEQYF.

This rearrangement joins TRBV19 to TRBJ1-6; TRBD1 matches 8 bases. J gave up 8 bases and V 7 bases, and 10 bases lay outside the gene matches. Germline CDR1 is LNHDA and CDR2 is SQIVND (reference sequence). The CDR3 is made up of 15 amino acids. The CDR3 protein is CASKVGQGEHSPLHF. For the CDR3, the DNA is TGTGCCAGTAAGGTCGGACAGGGAGAACATTCACCCCTCCACTTT. Supplemented by reference TRBV19 and TRBJ1-6, the full variable domain reads DGGITQSPKYLFRKEGQNVTLSCEQNLNHDAMYWYRQDPGQGLRLIYYSQIVNDFQKGDIAEGYSVSREKKESFPLTVTSAQKNPTAFYLCASKVGQGEHSPLHFGNGTRLTVT.

J is TRBJ2-1 and V is TRBV7-3; the match to TRBD2 covers 15 bases. This CDR3 is 16 amino acids long. The germline V gene encodes CDR1 SGHTA and CDR2 FQGTGA. Trimming at V came to 4 bases and at J to 8 bases, leaving 6 bases not matched to a gene. The CDR3 protein is CASSSWTSGGADEQFF. CDR3 coding DNA: TGTGCCAGCAGCTCGTGGACTAGCGGGGGGGCCGATGAGCAGTTCTTC.

The rearrangement joins TRBV6-1 to TRBJ1-2, with D perhaps TRBD1 (5 bases). The germline V and J ends were trimmed by 0 bases and 8 bases, with 13 bases remaining between them. This CDR3 contains 14 residues. Germline V gene lookup returns CDR1 MNHNS and CDR2 SASEGT. The CDR3, as DNA: TGTGCCAGCAGTGAAGCATGGCAGGGACTCGGCTACACCTTC. Translating gives CASSEAWQGLGYTF.

The J gene is TRBJ2-1, the V gene TRBV5-1; 10 nucleotides match TRBD2. The trim removed 4 bases at V and 15 bases at J, leaving 10 bases unmatched. Germline loops: CDR1 SGHRS, CDR2 YFSETQ. The CDR3 extends over 13 amino acids. CDR3 amino acids: CASSQSGGAILFF. The CDR3 DNA reads as TGCGCCAGCAGCCAAAGCGGGGGGGCCATCTTGTTCTTC.

The chain couples TRBV5-1 to TRBJ1-1; the match to TRBD1 covers 12 bases. Germline CDR1 is SGHRS and CDR2 is YFSETQ. Germline trimming cut 0 bases from V and 4 bases from J; bases unmatched to any gene: 7. The CDR3 has 17 residues. For the CDR3, the DNA is TGCGCCAGCAGCTTGGGATCGGGACAGGGGGCTTTCACTGAAGCTTTCTTT. It translates to CASSLGSGQGAFTEAFF.

The chain uses TRBV10-3 and TRBJ1-2, with 7 nucleotides matching TRBD1. There are 18 residues in the CDR3. V lost 0 bases and J lost 3; bases outside the gene matches: 13. Germline-derived CDR1 and CDR2 are ENHRY and SYGVKD. CDR3 nucleotide sequence: TGTGCCATCAGTGAGTCTCGGGCAGGGGGTAGATGGGACTATGGCTACACCTTC. It translates to CAISESRAGGRWDYGYTF.

The chain recombines TRBV5-4 with TRBJ2-5; 11 nucleotides line up with TRBD2. V was clipped by 3 bases and J by 1 base; unmatched bases: 8. The CDR3 consists of 17 residues. Per the germline V gene, CDR1 is SGHNT and CDR2 is YYREEE (reference sequence). CDR3 protein: CASSSGTSGSLQETQYF. The DNA of the CDR3 is TGTGCCAGCAGCTCGGGGACTAGCGGCTCCCTCCAAGAGACCCAGTACTTC.

J is TRBJ1-5 and V is TRBV6-5; 7 positions agree with TRBD1. With V trimmed by 10 bases and J by 4 bases, 7 bases remained unmatched. Looked up from germline, CDR1 is MNHEY and CDR2 is SVGAGI. CDR3 size: 13 residues. The chain's CDR3 is CATSRDSNQPQHF. DNA for the CDR3: TGTGCCACGAGCAGGGACAGTAATCAGCCCCAGCATTTT.

The CDR3 loop reads CASWGPGSEGTEAFF. CDR3 DNA sequence: TGTGCCTCATGGGGTCCGGGCTCCGAGGGCACTGAAGCTTTCTTT. The chain carries TRBV2 and TRBJ1-1; no clear D. Germline loops: CDR1 SNHLY, CDR2 FYNNEI. Trimming removed 11 bases at V and 4 bases at J, with 23 bases between. The CDR3 covers 15 residues.

The V call is TRBV2, the J call TRBJ2-3; D may be TRBD2 (5 bases). Germline CDR1 SNHLY, CDR2 FYNNEI. V dropped 6 bases and J dropped 0 bases, with 10 bases sitting between them. CDR3 length: 14 amino acids. Here the CDR3 DNA reads TGTGCCAGCAGCCCCAGCGGTAGCACAGATACGCAGTATTTT. Amino acids: CASSPSGSTDTQYF.

The chain combines TRBV6-6 with TRBJ2-3; D is ambiguous. Trimming left V 8 bases short and J 0 bases short, with 6 bases between. This CDR3 has 12 residues. Germline V CDR1 and CDR2: MNHNY, SVGAGI (reference sequence). The CDR3 is CASQTSTDTQYF. The CDR3 coding sequence is TGTGCCAGCCAAACTAGCACAGATACGCAGTATTTT.

V is TRBV5-8 and J is TRBJ1-1, with TRBD1 matching over 9 bases. With V trimmed by 5 bases and J by 7 bases, 3 bases remained unmatched. Germline CDR1 reads SGHTS; CDR2 reads YDEGEE. The CDR3 runs 12 residues. The CDR3 loop is CASRGQGDEAFF. DNA for the CDR3: TGTGCCAGCAGGGGACAGGGTGATGAAGCTTTCTTT.

This clone has just one count. In DNA, the CDR3 is TGCGCCAGCAGCTTGGGGGGGGGCAGTTCACCCCTCCACTTT. Translated, it gives CASSLGGGSSPLHF. The J gene is TRBJ1-6, the V gene TRBV5-1, with D possibly being TRBD1 (6 bases). The germline V and J ends were trimmed by 0 bases and 9 bases, with 10 bases remaining between them. The CDR3 is 14 amino acids. Per germline, CDR1 SGHRS and CDR2 YFSETQ.

This clone was observed a handful of times. One junction end disagrees with the germline gene, perhaps due to a read error. The CDR3 sequence: CASSFGGSLSSYNEQFF. DNA of the CDR3: TGTGCTAGCAGCTTTGGGGGGAGCCTCAGCTCCTACAATGAGCAGTTCTTC. The chain links TRBV7-7 to TRBJ2-1, with a tentative D call TRBD2 (6 bases). The CDR3 is made up of 17 amino acids. Germline loops: CDR1 SSHAT, CDR2 FNYEAQ (reference sequence).